This entry concerns a single TCR beta chain. The antigen is not known. The sample comes from a study of OX40 agonist ivuxolimab in advanced cancers. Whole-study context: Patients with prior anti-PD-1, anti-PD-L1 or anti-CTLA-4 therapy were eligible; 40% to 45% had some. Regarding the study as a whole: At 0.1 to 3.0 mg/kg, CD4+ and CD8+ blood T cells expanded clonally by week 6.

Patients with autoimmune history or systemic immunosuppression were excluded. The CDR3 runs 11 residues. Germline V CDR1 and CDR2: GTSNPN, SVGIG (reference sequence). Trimming removed 5 bases at V and 5 bases at J, with 6 bases between. The repertoire was sequenced with immunoSEQ multiplex PCR; TCRdb's copy has only in-frame clones and lacks some. In the table there are about 50,000 clones, 85% to 90% of which are singletons. The V gene is TRBV30, the J gene TRBJ1-4, with D hard to call. Sample: CD4+ or CD8+ T cells sorted from blood, taken in a trial of the OX40 agonist ivuxolimab. This clonotype was sampled from an adult with an advanced solid tumor such as melanoma, head and neck, liver or kidney cancer. The chain's CDR3 is CAWQRNEKLFF. As DNA, the CDR3 is TGTGCCTGGCAACGGAATGAAAAACTGTTTTTT.